The following is a T cell receptor (beta chain) sequence with its context. Its antigen is not identified. V was pared by 5 bases and J by 5 bases, with 9 bases between. There are 12 residues in the CDR3. Germline assignment: CDR1 SGHTA and CDR2 FQGNSA. Assay: immunoSEQ multiplex PCR; the TCRdb copy retains only in-frame clones and omits some. The table includes some 96,000 clones, about four fifths detected once. The data were taken from a study of OX40 agonist ivuxolimab in advanced cancers. Whole-study context: Prior anti-PD-1, anti-PD-L1 or anti-CTLA-4 therapy was allowed; more than 30% had some. Overall study findings and caveats: A proportion of nonresponders additionally exhibited low normalized T-cell clonal expansion.

Researchers took blood at baseline, on cycle 4 day 1, and on cycle 7 day 1. Source: CD4+ or CD8+ T cells sorted from blood, taken in a trial of the OX40 agonist ivuxolimab. The chain joins TRBV7-2 to TRBJ1-2; D is uncertain. This receptor was identified in an adult with an advanced solid tumor such as melanoma, head and neck, liver or kidney cancer. CDR3: CASSESGYGYTF. DNA for the CDR3: TGTGCCAGCAGCGAGAGTGGTTATGGCTACACCTTC.